The rows below give T cell receptor beta chains drawn from one sample of a study of blood T cell repertoires in COVID-19. Profiling relied on immunoSEQ multiplex PCR, and the TCRdb table lists in-frame clones only, not all of them. The sample contains about 27,000 clones, approximately 83% of which appear only once. The material sequenced was peripheral blood. These receptor sequences come from an older man with acute or convalescent COVID-19. CDR3s include the opening cysteine and the closing phenylalanine or tryptophan. D genes are given only for firm matches. The size entry is marked missing in some rows and otherwise reads once, few, many or a size class.

TRBV18	NA	NA	TRBJ2-3	TGTGCCAGCTCCCCGGGGGCAGATACGCAGTATTTT	CASSPGADTQYF
TRBV6-1	NA	NA	TRBJ1-2	TGTGCCAGCAGTGAAGGGCGTGCAGAGGGATATGGCTACACCTTC	CASSEGRAEGYGYTF
TRBV6-1	TRBD1	once	TRBJ2-7	TGTGCCAGCAATTCCGGGACAGAGGTGAGGCAGTACTTC	CASNSGTEVRQYF
TRBV19	NA	NA	TRBJ1-5	TGTGCCAGTAGTCCCCAGATTAGCAATCAGCCCCAGCATTTT	CASSPQISNQPQHF
TRBV5-7	NA	few	TRBJ1-5	TGTGCCAGCAGCTTGGGGGCCGGCAATCAGCCCCAGCATTTT	CASSLGAGNQPQHF
TRBV6-5	NA	NA	TRBJ1-6	TGTGCCAGCAGTTACGCACAAAGCTCCTATAATTCACCCCTCCACTTT	CASSYAQSSYNSPLHF
TRBV19	TRBD2	NA	TRBJ2-1	TGTGCCAGTGCGCCGGGACTAGCGGGGGGGGAGCAGTTCTTC	CASAPGLAGGEQFF
TRBV18	NA	NA	TRBJ2-5	TGTGCCAGCTCACCACAGGGGAACCGGGAGACCCAGTACTTC	CASSPQGNRETQYF
TRBV5-5	TRBD2	NA	TRBJ2-1	TGTGCCAGCAGCATGAGACTAGCGGACCTTAATGAGCAGTTCTTC	CASSMRLADLNEQFF
TRBV24-1	NA	NA	TRBJ2-1	TGTGCCACCAGTGATTTCGGCAGGGAGGTTTCGAATGAGCAGTTCTTC	CATSDFGREVSNEQFF
TRBV5-1	NA	NA	TRBJ2-2	TGCGCCAGCAGCGTCGGGACACAGACCGGGGAGCTGTTTTTT	CASSVGTQTGELFF
TRBV5-1	TRBD1	once	TRBJ1-5	TGCGCCAGCAGCCAAGGGACAGGGGTAAATCAGCCCCAGCATTTT	CASSQGTGVNQPQHF
TRBV28	TRBD1	NA	TRBJ2-7	TGTGCCACCCTACCCGGGACAGACTACGAGCAGTACTTC	CATLPGTDYEQYF
TRBV7-9	NA	NA	TRBJ1-1	TGTGCCAGCAGCTTAATGAACACACCCACTGAAGCTTTCTTT	CASSLMNTPTEAFF
TRBV5-4	NA	few	TRBJ1-2	TGTGCCAGCAGCCTCAGGGATGGCTACACCTTC	CASSLRDGYTF
TRBV7-3	NA	NA	TRBJ1-6	TGTGCCAGCGGAACCGGGGGGGATTCACCCCTCCACTTT	CASGTGGDSPLHF
TRBV4-2	TRBD2	NA	TRBJ2-7	TGTGCCAGCAGCCTTGGGGTAGCGGGAGACTACGACCACGAGCAGTACTTC	CASSLGVAGDYDHEQYF
TRBV19	NA	NA	TRBJ2-3	TGTGCCAGTAGTTCGCGCCTGCCAGGTACGCAGTATTTT	CASSSRLPGTQYF
TRBV15	NA	NA	TRBJ1-5	TGTGCCACCAGCAGAGCCCCCCTATTGACAGATAGCAATCAGCCCCAGCATTTT	CATSRAPLLTDSNQPQHF
TRBV19	TRBD2	NA	TRBJ2-7	TGTGCCAGTAGTATACGATCGCGGGCTAGCGGAGTGGAGCAGTACTTC	CASSIRSRASGVEQYF
TRBV10-3	NA	NA	TRBJ2-1	TGTGCCATCAGTGAGAGAGGAGACAATGAGCAGTTCTTC	CAISERGDNEQFF
TRBV18	NA	NA	TRBJ1-4	TGTGCCAGCTCACACCCGACAGACCCAGGGGATGAAAAACTGTTTTTT	CASSHPTDPGDEKLFF
TRBV18	NA	NA	TRBJ1-5	TGTGCCAGCTCACCAAGACAGGCAGCCGAGCCCCAGCATTTT	CASSPRQAAEPQHF
TRBV30	TRBD1	NA	TRBJ1-6	TGTGCCTGGAGTGGGGACAGGGGGCGCGGTTCACCCCTCCACTTT	CAWSGDRGRGSPLHF
TRBV5-1	TRBD1	NA	TRBJ2-5	TGCGCCAGCAGCTTGCCGACAGGGGGCGCGGGGCAAGAGACCCAGTACTTC	CASSLPTGGAGQETQYF
TRBV18	NA	few	TRBJ2-2	TGTGCCAGCTCCCCCGACAGGACCGGGGAGCTGTTTTTT	CASSPDRTGELFF
TRBV3-1/TRBV3-2	NA	once	TRBJ2-3	TGTGCCAGCAGCCCTCAAGGGGGACGGGTCAGCACAGATACGCAGTATTTT	CASSPQGGRVSTDTQYF
TRBV19	TRBD1	NA	TRBJ1-4	TGTGCCAGTAGTAGAACCCCGGGACAGAATGAAGAAAAACTGTTTTTT	CASSRTPGQNEEKLFF
TRBV4-1	NA	NA	TRBJ2-3	TGCGCCAGCAGCCAAGATTTCGTGAGAACAGATACGCAGTATTTT	CASSQDFVRTDTQYF
TRBV5-1	NA	NA	TRBJ2-7	TGCGCCAGCAGCTTCCCGGGGTCTACCTACGAGCAGTACTTC	CASSFPGSTYEQYF
TRBV6-5	NA	NA	TRBJ1-1	TGTGCCCGCGGAGGGGGGGGGAACACTGAAGCTTTCTTT	CARGGGGNTEAFF
TRBV7-2	TRBD1	NA	TRBJ1-5	TGTGCCAGCAGCTTAGCAGGGGGCCTTTCCCATCAGCCCCAGCATTTT	CASSLAGGLSHQPQHF
TRBV6-1	NA	many	TRBJ2-3	TGTGCCAGCAGTGAAGAGAGAGGGTCCACAGATACGCAGTATTTT	CASSEERGSTDTQYF
TRBV3-1/TRBV3-2	TRBD1	few	TRBJ2-7	TGTGCCAGCAGCCAAGGGGACAGCTCCTACGAGCAGTACTTC	CASSQGDSSYEQYF
TRBV5-1	NA	NA	TRBJ2-2	TGCGCCAGCAGCTTGGGCGGAGCGAACACCGGGGAGCTGTTTTTT	CASSLGGANTGELFF
TRBV4-3	NA	few	TRBJ2-2	TGCGCCAGCAGCTTCTTCAGTTCAGGGGTGAACACCGGGGAGCTGTTTTTT	CASSFFSSGVNTGELFF
TRBV27	TRBD1	once	TRBJ2-7	TGTGCCAGCAGTTCGGGCAGGGGGAACTACGAGCAGTACTTC	CASSSGRGNYEQYF
TRBV10-1	TRBD1	NA	TRBJ2-1	TGCGCCAGCAGTACTCACAGGGGGGTAGGAGACAATGAGCAGTTCTTC	CASSTHRGVGDNEQFF
TRBV27	NA	NA	TRBJ2-3	TGTGCCAGCATCCCCAACCGAGCGGGCAGGAGGACAGATACGCAGTATTTT	CASIPNRAGRRTDTQYF
TRBV28	NA	NA	TRBJ2-7	TGTGCCAGCAGTTTAACACTACAGGGACCCCACGAGCAGTACTTC	CASSLTLQGPHEQYF
TRBV5-5	NA	NA	TRBJ1-1	TGTGCCAGCAGCTGGGGCCTCGGCACTGAAGCTTTCTTT	CASSWGLGTEAFF
TRBV4-2	NA	NA	TRBJ1-6	TGTGCCAGCAGCCAAGTATCTAATTCACCCCTCCACTTT	CASSQVSNSPLHF
TRBV5-6	TRBD2	NA	TRBJ2-3	TGTGCCAGCCGCCGACTAGCGGAAGGCACAGATACGCAGTATTTT	CASRRLAEGTDTQYF
TRBV5-1	NA	NA	TRBJ1-1	TGCGCCAGCAGCTTGTTACAGGGTAACACTGAAGCTTTCTTT	CASSLLQGNTEAFF
TRBV16	TRBD1	NA	TRBJ1-5	TGTGCCAGCAGCCAATTTGACAGGGGGAAATATCAGCCCCAGCATTTT	CASSQFDRGKYQPQHF
TRBV11-3	TRBD1	NA	TRBJ2-2	TGTGCCAGCAGCTTACAGGGGGCTAGGGAGCTGTTTTTT	CASSLQGARELFF
TRBV2	NA	NA	TRBJ2-1	TGTGCCAGCAGCCAGAGAGGGGGTCGGAATGAGCAGTTCTTC	CASSQRGGRNEQFF
TRBV7-2	NA	NA	TRBJ2-7	TGTGCCAGCAGCTCGCTAGGCTACCCCCAGTACTTC	CASSSLGYPQYF
TRBV18	NA	NA	TRBJ1-1	TGTGCCAGCTCACTACAGGCGGACACTGAAGCTTTCTTT	CASSLQADTEAFF
TRBV15	NA	NA	TRBJ1-2	TGTGCCACCAGCAGAGATATCGCAGGGAACTATGGCTACACCTTC	CATSRDIAGNYGYTF
TRBV7-2	NA	NA	TRBJ2-7	TGTGCCAGCAGCCCAGGAGCGGGGAGGGGGTACGAGCAGTACTTC	CASSPGAGRGYEQYF
TRBV6-5	NA	few	TRBJ1-5	TGTGCCAGCAGGAAGAACAGGGAATTGGAGCCCCAGCATTTT	CASRKNRELEPQHF
TRBV24-1	NA	NA	TRBJ1-1	TGTGCCACCAGTGATTCGCCCCTTAGCAAAGCTTTCTTT	CATSDSPLSKAFF
TRBV6-5	TRBD1	NA	TRBJ1-4	TGTGCCAGCAGACCTCCACAGGGGCTGGGGGAAAAACTGTTTTTT	CASRPPQGLGEKLFF